The 6 T cell receptor beta chains below all came from one sample that was sequenced in a study of a mutant IDH1 vaccine in newly diagnosed glioma. Indicated time point: baseline, week 1 (first vaccination visit). Sample treatment: pre-vaccination baseline after standard-of-care therapy. Generated by immunoSEQ multiplex PCR, the TCRdb table keeps only in-frame clones and is missing some. The table shows 98,000 or so clones, with about 90% occurring only once. This specimen was PBMCs, taken from a glioma patient treated with radiotherapy, temozolomide or both. These receptors all stem from a woman aged 45-65 years with glioma.

The chain joins TRBV4-2 to TRBJ2-1, with a tentative D call TRBD2 (7 bases). Per the germline V gene, CDR1 is LGHNA and CDR2 is YNFKEQ. This CDR3 region has 14 residues. Trimming took off 9 bases at V and 8 bases at J, with 20 bases between the two ends. The CDR3 nucleotides read TGTGCCAGTGCCGGGACGGGGGGCCGGGATGAGCAGTTCTTC. This translates into CASAGTGGRDEQFF.

V usage is TRBV10-2 and J usage is TRBJ1-5, with 7 bases identical to TRBD1. This CDR3 region has 15 residues. Trimming took 3 bases from V and 7 from J; bases not matched to a gene: 9. CDR1 WSHSY and CDR2 SAAADI come from the germline V gene. The DNA of the CDR3 is TGCGCCAGCAGTGATCCCGGGACAGCTAAACAGCCCCAGCATTTT. Amino acid sequence: CASSDPGTAKQPQHF.

The V call is TRBV27, the J call TRBJ2-7; D is ambiguous. This CDR3 comprises 13 residues. V gave up 4 bases and J gave up 0 bases, with 7 bases separating them. Germline V lookup: CDR1 MNHEY, CDR2 SMNVEV (reference sequence). The CDR3 sequence: CASSSGSSYEQYF. The CDR3 DNA is TGTGCCAGCAGTTCAGGTAGCTCCTACGAGCAGTACTTC.

The rearrangement joins TRBV7-3 to TRBJ2-1, with 9 bases fitting TRBD2. V lost 0 bases and J lost 8; bases outside the gene matches: 11. The CDR3 has 17 residues. Germline V lookup: CDR1 SGHTA, CDR2 FQGTGA. The CDR3 loop reads CASSLTFGGLAPYEQFF. The CDR3 DNA reads TGTGCCAGCAGCTTAACGTTCGGAGGACTAGCGCCCTATGAGCAGTTCTTC.

This sequence joins TRBV28 and TRBJ1-6; D gene ambiguous. This CDR3 is 11 amino acids long. Trimming removed 5 bases at V and 7 bases at J, with 3 bases between. Germline V gives CDR1 MDHEN, CDR2 SYDVKM. The CDR3 DNA reads TGTGCCAGCAGTCTCAATTCACCCCTCCACTTT. Translated: CASSLNSPLHF.

This clone showed up just once. In DNA form, the CDR3 reads TGTGCCAGCAGGCGGGAGCACACCGGGGAGCTGTTTTTT. Translation gives CASRREHTGELFF. The rearrangement links TRBV6-4 to TRBJ2-2; 7 bases map to TRBD2. Germline CDR1 MRHNA, CDR2 SNTAGT. The CDR3 sequence is 13 residues long. V trimming: 6 bases; J trimming: 3 bases; junction bases outside the gene matches: 1.